This T cell receptor beta chain emerged from a study of shared clonotypes between healthy human individuals. Study information: Per donor, CD8 memory used one plate, CD8 naive used two, CD4 memory used three and CD4 naive used three.

General study findings and limits: Sampling used blood alone; tissue repertoires probably differ. The study generally estimated greater richness for naive than memory subsets.

With 3 bases removed from V and 6 bases from J, the gap between germline ends came to 5 bases. Germline V gives CDR1 SQVTM, CDR2 ANQGSEA. The CDR3 is 11 residues long. On this clone: What it recognizes is unknown.

Naive CD8 cells comprised CD45RO-negative, CCR7-positively selected cells, excluding terminally differentiated effector memory CD45RA+ cells. Donors were healthy HIV-negative adults without recent acute infections or vaccinations. TCRdb's table, derived via immunoSEQ multiplex PCR, lists solely in-frame clones and lacks some. The table shows 600,000 or so clones, with 98% occurring only once. This receptor was taken from a man younger than 40 in good health. The chain uses TRBV29-1 and TRBJ2-2; no definite D call. Sequenced: naive CD8+ T cells sorted from blood. CDR3 sequence (DNA): TGCAGCGTTGACGACGCCGGGGAGCTGTTTTTT. Amino acids: CSVDDAGELFF.